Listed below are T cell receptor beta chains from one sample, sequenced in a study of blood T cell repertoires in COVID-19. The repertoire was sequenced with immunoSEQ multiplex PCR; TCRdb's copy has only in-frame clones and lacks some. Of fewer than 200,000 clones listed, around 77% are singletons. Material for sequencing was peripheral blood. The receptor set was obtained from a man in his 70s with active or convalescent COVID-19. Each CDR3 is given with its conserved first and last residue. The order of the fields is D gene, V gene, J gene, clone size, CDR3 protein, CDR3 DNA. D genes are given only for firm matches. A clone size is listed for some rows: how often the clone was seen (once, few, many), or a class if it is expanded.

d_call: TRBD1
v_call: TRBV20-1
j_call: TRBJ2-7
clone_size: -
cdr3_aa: CSASGATRGTGPYEQYF
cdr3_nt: TGCAGTGCTAGTGGGGCAACACGGGGGACAGGACCCTACGAGCAGTACTTC

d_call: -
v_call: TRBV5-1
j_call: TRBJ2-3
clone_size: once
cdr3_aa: CASSLESADTQYF
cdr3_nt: TGCGCCAGCAGCTTGGAGAGCGCAGATACGCAGTATTTT

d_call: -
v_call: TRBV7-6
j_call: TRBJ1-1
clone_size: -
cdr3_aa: CASSPRLDTYTEAFF
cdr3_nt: TGTGCCAGCAGCCCCAGACTAGACACCTACACTGAAGCTTTCTTT

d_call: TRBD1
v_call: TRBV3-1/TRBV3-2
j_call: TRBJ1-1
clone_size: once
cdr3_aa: CASSHPAGGREEAFF
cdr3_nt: TGTGCCAGCAGCCACCCGGCAGGGGGCAGGGAGGAAGCTTTCTTT

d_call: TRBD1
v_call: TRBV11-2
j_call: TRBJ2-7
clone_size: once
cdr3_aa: CASSPRRDRGLYEQYF
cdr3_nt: TGTGCCAGCAGCCCCCGCCGGGACAGGGGGCTATACGAGCAGTACTTC

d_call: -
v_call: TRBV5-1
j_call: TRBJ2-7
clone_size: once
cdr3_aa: CASSLELGLDLYEQYF
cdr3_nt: TGCGCCAGCAGCTTGGAGTTGGGACTCGACCTCTACGAGCAGTACTTC

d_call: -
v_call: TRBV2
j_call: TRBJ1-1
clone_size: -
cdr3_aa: CASSERSSRAFF
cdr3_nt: TGTGCCAGCAGTGAAAGGAGCTCCCGAGCTTTCTTT

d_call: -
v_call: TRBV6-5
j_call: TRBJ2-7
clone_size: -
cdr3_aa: CASSPRLGTYEQYF
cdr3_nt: TGTGCCAGCAGTCCACGACTAGGAACCTACGAGCAGTACTTC

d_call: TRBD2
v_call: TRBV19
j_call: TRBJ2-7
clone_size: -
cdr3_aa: CASSIGAGGHYEQYF
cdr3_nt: TGTGCCAGTAGTATTGGAGCGGGGGGCCACTACGAGCAGTACTTC

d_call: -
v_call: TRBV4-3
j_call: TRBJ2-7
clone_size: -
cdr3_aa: CASSQEFYGGAAMEQYF
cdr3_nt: TGCGCCAGCAGCCAAGAATTTTATGGGGGCGCAGCTATGGAGCAGTACTTC

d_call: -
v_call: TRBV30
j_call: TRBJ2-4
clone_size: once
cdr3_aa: CAWSVQVREGAKNIQYF
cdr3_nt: TGTGCCTGGAGTGTACAAGTGAGGGAAGGAGCCAAAAACATTCAGTACTTC

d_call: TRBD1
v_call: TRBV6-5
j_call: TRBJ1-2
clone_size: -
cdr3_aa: CASSYSQGALNGYTF
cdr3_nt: TGTGCCAGCAGTTACTCACAGGGGGCTTTAAATGGCTACACCTTC

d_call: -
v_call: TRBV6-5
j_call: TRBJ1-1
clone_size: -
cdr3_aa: CASSRGGAHTEAFF
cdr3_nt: TGTGCCAGCAGTCGGGGCGGGGCCCACACTGAAGCTTTCTTT

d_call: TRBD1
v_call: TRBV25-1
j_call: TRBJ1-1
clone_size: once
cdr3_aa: CASRDRINTEAFF
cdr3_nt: TGTGCCAGCCGGGACAGGATCAACACTGAAGCTTTCTTT

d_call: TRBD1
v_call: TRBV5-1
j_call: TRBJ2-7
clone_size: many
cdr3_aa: CASSSGQPKGEQYF
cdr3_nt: TGCGCCAGCAGCTCGGGACAGCCTAAGGGCGAGCAGTACTTC